Sequencing of this TCR beta chain was carried out in a study of blood T cell repertoires in COVID-19. Turning to the study itself: The United States, Italy and Spain provided the acute and convalescent COVID-19 samples. T cells, B-cell-depleted T cells, or PBMCs supplied cDNA or gDNA.

The CDR3 extends over 14 amino acids. Methods used by the authors: Reference gene primer amplification gave estimated nucleated cell counts. TCRdb keeps only in-frame clones here, not all; method: immunoSEQ multiplex PCR. V, J and clone size derive from that table, while D and trimming were established from the DNA sequence. Seen here are about 380,000 clones, more than 75% observed once, and the top ten hold roughly 1.2%. J is TRBJ1-2 and V is TRBV21-1. TRBV21-1 is recorded as a pseudogene. Source material: peripheral blood. This clonotype was sampled from a human donor with acute or convalescent COVID-19. The donor label of this sample is uncertain. In nucleotides, the CDR3 is TGTGCCAGCAGCAAGGGGAGTTCTATCTATGGCTACACCTTC. It translates to CASSKGSSIYGYTF.